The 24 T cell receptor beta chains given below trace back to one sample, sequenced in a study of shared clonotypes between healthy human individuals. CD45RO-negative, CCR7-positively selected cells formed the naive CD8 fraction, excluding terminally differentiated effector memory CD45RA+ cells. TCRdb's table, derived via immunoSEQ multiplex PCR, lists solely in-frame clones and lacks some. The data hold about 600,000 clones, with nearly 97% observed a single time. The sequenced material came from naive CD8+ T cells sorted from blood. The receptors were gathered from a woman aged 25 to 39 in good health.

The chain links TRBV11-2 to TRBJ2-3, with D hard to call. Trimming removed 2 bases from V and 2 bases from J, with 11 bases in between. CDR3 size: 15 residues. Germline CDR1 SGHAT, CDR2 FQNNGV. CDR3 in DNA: TGTGCCAGCAGCTTATTCCCGGATTTCACAGATACGCAGTATTTT. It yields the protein CASSLFPDFTDTQYF.

The CDR3 here is CASRDLASSYNEQFF. In DNA form, the CDR3 reads TGTGCCAGCAGGGACTTGGCAAGCTCCTACAATGAGCAGTTCTTC. The genes are TRBV13 and TRBJ2-1; TRBD2 might be the D (5 bases). This CDR3 contains 15 residues. Looked up from germline, CDR1 is PRHDT and CDR2 is FYEKMQ (reference sequence). Trimming cost V 6 bases and J 0 bases, with 12 bases left between them.

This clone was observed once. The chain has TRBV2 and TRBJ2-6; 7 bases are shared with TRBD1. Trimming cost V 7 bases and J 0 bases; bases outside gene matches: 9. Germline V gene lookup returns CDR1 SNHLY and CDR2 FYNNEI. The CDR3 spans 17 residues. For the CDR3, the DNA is TGTGCCAGCACCATAAGGACAGGATCCTCTGGGGCCAACGTCCTGACTTTC. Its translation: CASTIRTGSSGANVLTF.

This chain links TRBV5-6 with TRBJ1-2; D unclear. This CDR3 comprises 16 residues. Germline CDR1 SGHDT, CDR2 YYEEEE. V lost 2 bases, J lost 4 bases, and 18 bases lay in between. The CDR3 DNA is TGTGCCAGCAGCTTAACTCAACACGGCCGCCTCTATGGCTACACCTTC. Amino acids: CASSLTQHGRLYGYTF.

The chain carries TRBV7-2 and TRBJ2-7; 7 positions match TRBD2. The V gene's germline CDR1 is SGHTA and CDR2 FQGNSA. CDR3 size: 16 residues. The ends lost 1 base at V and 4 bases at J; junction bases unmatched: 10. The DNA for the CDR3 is TGTGCCAGCAGCTTAGGCATTGTGGCTAGCGGTTACGAGCAGTACTTC. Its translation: CASSLGIVASGYEQYF.

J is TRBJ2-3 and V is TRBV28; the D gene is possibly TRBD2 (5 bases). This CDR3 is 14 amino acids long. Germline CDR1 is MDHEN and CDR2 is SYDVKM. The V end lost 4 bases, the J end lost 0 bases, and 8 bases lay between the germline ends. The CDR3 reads CASSSSTSTDTQYF. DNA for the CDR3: TGTGCCAGCAGTTCTAGCACAAGCACAGATACGCAGTATTTT.

CDR3 amino acids: CASSLGLGLEPQHF. The CDR3 DNA sequence: TGTGCCAGCAGCTTAGGCCTCGGTTTGGAGCCCCAGCATTTT. The chain has TRBV13 and TRBJ1-5; D unclear. V lost 0 bases and J lost 8, with 11 bases in between. The CDR3 runs to 14 residues. Germline assignment: CDR1 PRHDT and CDR2 FYEKMQ (reference sequence).

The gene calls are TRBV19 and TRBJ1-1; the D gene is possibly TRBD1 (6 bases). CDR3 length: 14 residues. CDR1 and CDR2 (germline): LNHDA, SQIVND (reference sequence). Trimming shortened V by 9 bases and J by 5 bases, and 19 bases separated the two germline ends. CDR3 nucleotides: TGTGCCAGCGCCCCGGGGGCAATTGGGACTGAAGCTTTCTTT. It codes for CASAPGAIGTEAFF.

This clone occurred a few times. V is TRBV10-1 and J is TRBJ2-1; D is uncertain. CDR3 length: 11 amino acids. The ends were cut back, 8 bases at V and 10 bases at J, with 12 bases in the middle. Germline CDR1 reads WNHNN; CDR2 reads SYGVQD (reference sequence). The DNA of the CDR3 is TGCGCCAGCGGCTTAGGCACGGAGCAGTTCTTC. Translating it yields CASGLGTEQFF.

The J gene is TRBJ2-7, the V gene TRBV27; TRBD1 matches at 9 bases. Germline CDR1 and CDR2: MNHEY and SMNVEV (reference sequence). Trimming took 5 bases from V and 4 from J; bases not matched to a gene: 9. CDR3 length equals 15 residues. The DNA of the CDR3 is TGTGCCAGCAGTGTGATGGGGACAGGGAATTACGAGCAGTACTTC. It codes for CASSVMGTGNYEQYF.

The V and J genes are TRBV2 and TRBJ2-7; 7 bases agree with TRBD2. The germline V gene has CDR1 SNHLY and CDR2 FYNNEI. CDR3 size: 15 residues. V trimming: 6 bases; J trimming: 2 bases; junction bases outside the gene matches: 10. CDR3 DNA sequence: TGTGCCAGCAGAGATACTAGCGTGAACACCTACGAGCAGTACTTC. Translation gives CASRDTSVNTYEQYF.

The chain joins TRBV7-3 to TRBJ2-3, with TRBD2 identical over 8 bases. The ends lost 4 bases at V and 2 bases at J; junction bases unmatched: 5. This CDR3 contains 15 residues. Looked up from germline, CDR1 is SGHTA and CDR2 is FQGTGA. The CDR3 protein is CASSSIAGLTDTQYF. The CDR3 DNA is TGTGCCAGCAGCTCGATAGCGGGGCTCACAGATACGCAGTATTTT.

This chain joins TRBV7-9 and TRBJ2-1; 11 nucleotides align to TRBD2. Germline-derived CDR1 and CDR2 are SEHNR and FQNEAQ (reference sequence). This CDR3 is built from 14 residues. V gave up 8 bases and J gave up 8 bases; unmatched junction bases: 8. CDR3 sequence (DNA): TGTGCCAGCGTGCTAGCGGGAGGTTCCGATGAGCAGTTCTTC. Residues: CASVLAGGSDEQFF.

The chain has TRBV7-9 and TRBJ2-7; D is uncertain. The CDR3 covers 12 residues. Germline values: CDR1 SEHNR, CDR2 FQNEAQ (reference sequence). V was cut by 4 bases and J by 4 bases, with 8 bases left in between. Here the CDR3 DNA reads TGTGCCAGCAGCTCCCAGTGGTACGAGCAGTACTTC. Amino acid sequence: CASSSQWYEQYF.

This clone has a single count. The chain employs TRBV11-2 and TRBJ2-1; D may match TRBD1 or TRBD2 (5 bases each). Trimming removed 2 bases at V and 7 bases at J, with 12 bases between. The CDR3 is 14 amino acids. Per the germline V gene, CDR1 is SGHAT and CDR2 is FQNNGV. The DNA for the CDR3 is TGTGCCAGCAGCTTACCGGGACGCCTGAATGAGCAGTTCTTC. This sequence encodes CASSLPGRLNEQFF.

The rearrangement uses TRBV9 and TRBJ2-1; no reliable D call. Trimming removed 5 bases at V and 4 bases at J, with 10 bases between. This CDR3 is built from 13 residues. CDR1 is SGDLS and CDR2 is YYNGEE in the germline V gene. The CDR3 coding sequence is TGTGCCAGCAGTAGCACAGATTACAATGAGCAGTTCTTC. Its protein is CASSSTDYNEQFF. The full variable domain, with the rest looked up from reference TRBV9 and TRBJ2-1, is DSGVTQTPKHLITATGQRVTLRCSPRSGDLSVYWYQQSLDQGLQFLIQYYNGEERAKGNILERFSAQQFPDLHSELNLSSLELGDSALYFCASSSTDYNEQFFGPGTRLTVL.

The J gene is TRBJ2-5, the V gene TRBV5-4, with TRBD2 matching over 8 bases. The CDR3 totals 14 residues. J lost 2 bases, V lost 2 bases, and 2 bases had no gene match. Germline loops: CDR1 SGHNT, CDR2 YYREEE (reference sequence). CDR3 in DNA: TGTGCCAGCAGCTTACTAGCGGAGCAAGAGACCCAGTACTTC. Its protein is CASSLLAEQETQYF.

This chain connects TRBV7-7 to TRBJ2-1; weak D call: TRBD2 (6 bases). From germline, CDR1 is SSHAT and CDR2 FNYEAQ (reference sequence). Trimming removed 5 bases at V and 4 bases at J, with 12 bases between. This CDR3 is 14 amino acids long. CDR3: CASSLGGGYNEQFF. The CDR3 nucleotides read TGTGCCAGCAGCCTCGGGGGAGGATACAATGAGCAGTTCTTC.

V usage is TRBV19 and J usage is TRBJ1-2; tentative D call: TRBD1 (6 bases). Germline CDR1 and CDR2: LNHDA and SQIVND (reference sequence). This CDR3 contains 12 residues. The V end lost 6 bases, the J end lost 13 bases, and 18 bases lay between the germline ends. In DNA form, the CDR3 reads TGTGCCAGTAGCGGCGGGCGGAGGGGGACCACCTTC. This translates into CASSGGRRGTTF.

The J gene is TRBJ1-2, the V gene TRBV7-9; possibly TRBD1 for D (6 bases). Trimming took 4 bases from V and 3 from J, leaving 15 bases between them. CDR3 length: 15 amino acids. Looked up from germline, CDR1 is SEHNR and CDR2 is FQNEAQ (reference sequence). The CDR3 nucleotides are TGTGCCAGCAGCTCAGGGGTGGTGGGGGACTATGGCTACACCTTC. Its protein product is CASSSGVVGDYGYTF.

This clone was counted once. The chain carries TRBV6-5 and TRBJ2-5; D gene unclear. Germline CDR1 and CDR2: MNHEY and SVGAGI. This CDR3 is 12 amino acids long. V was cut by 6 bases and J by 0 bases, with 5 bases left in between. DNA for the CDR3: TGTGCCAGCAGCCGGTACCAAGAGACCCAGTACTTC. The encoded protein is CASSRYQETQYF.

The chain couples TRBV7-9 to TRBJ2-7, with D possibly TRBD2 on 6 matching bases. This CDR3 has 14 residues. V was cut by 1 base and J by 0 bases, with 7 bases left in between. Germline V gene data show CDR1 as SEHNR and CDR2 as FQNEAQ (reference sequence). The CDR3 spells CASSLGDFSYEQYF. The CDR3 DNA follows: TGTGCCAGCAGCTTAGGGGACTTCTCCTACGAGCAGTACTTC. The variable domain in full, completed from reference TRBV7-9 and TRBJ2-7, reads DTGVSQNPRHKITKRGQNVTFRCDPISEHNRLYWYRQTLGQGPEFLTYFQNEAQLEKSRLLSDRFSAERPKGSFSTLEIQRTEQGDSAMYLCASSLGDFSYEQYFGPGTRLTVT.

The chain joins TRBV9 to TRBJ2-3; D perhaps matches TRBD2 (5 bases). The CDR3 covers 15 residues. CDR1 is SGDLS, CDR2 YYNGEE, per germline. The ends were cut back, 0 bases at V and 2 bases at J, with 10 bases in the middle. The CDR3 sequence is CASSVEVGATDTQYF. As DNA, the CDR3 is TGTGCCAGCAGCGTAGAAGTGGGAGCCACAGATACGCAGTATTTT.

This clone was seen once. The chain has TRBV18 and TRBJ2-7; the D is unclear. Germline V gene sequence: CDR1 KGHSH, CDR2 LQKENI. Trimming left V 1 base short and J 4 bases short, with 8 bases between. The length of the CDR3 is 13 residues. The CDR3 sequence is CASSPRLGYEQYF. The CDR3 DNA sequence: TGTGCCAGCTCACCACGGTTGGGGTACGAGCAGTACTTC.